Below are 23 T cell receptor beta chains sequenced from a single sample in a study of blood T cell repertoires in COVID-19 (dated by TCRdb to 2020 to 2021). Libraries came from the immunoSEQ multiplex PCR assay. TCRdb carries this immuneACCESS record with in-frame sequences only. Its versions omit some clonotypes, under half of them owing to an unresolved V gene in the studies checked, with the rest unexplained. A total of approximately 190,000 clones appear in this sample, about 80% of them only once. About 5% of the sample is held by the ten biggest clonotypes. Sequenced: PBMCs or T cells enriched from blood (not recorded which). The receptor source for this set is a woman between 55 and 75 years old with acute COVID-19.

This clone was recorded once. The CDR3 DNA follows: TGCGCCAGCAGCCTGGGGTCGGGCGGGTATGAAAAACTGTTTTTT. Protein sequence: CASSLGSGGYEKLFF. The chain couples TRBV5-1 to TRBJ1-4; D remains ambiguous. V lost 4 bases and J lost 6, with 16 bases in between. CDR1 is SGHRS and CDR2 is YFSETQ in the germline V gene. CDR3 length: 15 residues.

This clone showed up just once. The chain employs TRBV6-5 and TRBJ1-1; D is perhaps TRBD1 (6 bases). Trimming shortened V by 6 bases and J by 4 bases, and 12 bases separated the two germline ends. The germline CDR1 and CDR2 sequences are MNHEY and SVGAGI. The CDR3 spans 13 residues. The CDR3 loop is CASRTDSRTEAFF. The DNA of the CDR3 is TGTGCCAGCAGGACGGACAGTCGCACTGAAGCTTTCTTT.

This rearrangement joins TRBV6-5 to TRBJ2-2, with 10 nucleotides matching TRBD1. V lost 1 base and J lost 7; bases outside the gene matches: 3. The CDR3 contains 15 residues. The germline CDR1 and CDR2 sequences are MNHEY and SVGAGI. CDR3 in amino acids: CASSYWTGGIGELFF. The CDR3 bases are TGTGCCAGCAGTTACTGGACAGGGGGAATCGGGGAGCTGTTTTTT.

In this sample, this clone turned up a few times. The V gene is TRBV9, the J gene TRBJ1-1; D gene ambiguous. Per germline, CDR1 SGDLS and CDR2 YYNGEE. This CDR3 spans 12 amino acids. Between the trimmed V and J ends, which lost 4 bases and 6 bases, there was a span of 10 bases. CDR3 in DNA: TGTGCCAGCAGCCCCGTAGTATCTGAAGCTTTCTTT. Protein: CASSPVVSEAFF.

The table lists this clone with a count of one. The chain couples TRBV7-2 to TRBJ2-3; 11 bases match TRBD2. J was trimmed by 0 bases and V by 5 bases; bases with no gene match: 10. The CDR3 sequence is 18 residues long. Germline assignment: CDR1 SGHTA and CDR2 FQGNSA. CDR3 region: CASSVTGTSGFSTDTQYF. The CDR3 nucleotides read TGTGCCAGCAGCGTGACCGGGACTAGCGGATTTAGCACAGATACGCAGTATTTT.

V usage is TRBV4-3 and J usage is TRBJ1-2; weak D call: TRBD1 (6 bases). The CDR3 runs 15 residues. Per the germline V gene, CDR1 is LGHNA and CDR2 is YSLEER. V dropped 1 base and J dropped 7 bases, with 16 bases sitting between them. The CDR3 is CASSQVGGARGGYTF. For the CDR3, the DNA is TGCGCCAGCAGCCAAGTCGGGGGGGCGAGGGGTGGCTACACCTTC.

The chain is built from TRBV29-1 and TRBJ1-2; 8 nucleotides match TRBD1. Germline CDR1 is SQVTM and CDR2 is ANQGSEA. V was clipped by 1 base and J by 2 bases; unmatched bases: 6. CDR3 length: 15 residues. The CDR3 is CSVEGGQGANYGYTF. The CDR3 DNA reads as TGCAGCGTTGAAGGTGGCCAGGGGGCGAACTATGGCTACACCTTC. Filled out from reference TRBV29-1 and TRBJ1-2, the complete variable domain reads SAVISQKPSRDICQRGTSLTIQCQVDSQVTMMFWYRQQPGQSLTLIATANQGSEATYESGFVIDKFPISRPNLTFSTLTVSNMSPEDSSIYLCSVEGGQGANYGYTFGSGTRLTVV.

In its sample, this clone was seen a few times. CDR3 residues: CASSTDSLYGYTF. The CDR3 nucleotides are TGTGCCAGCAGCACGGACAGTCTCTATGGCTACACCTTC. The rearrangement links TRBV5-4 to TRBJ1-2; tentatively, D is TRBD1 (6 bases). Trimming took 4 bases from V and 4 from J, leaving 11 bases between them. This CDR3 comprises 13 residues. Germline CDR1 reads SGHNT; CDR2 reads YYREEE (reference sequence).

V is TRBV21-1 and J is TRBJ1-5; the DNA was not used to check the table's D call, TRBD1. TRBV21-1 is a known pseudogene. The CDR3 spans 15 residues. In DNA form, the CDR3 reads TGTGCCAGCAGCAAATTTAACAGGAGCAATCAGCCCCAGCATTTT. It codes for CASSKFNRSNQPQHF.

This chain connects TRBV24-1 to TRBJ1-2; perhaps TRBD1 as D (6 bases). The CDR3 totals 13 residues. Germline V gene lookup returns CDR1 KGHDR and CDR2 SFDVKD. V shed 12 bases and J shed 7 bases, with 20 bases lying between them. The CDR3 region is CAVSTGSPPGYTF. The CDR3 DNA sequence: TGTGCCGTATCGACAGGCTCGCCCCCTGGCTACACCTTC.

CDR3 DNA sequence: TGTGCCAGCAGCCAAGTGGCGGGAGCGATCAATGAGCAGTTCTTC. Translating gives CASSQVAGAINEQFF. The chain carries TRBV4-2 and TRBJ2-1, with 7 bases lining up with TRBD2. The ends lost 1 base at V and 6 bases at J; junction bases unmatched: 6. The CDR3 loop spans 15 amino acids. Germline CDR1 and CDR2: LGHNA and YNFKEQ.

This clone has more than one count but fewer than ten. CDR3 loop: CASSQGPISGELFF. CDR3 DNA: TGCGCCAGCAGCCAAGGGCCGATTTCCGGGGAGCTGTTTTTT. J is TRBJ2-2 and V is TRBV4-1, with D unresolved. There are 14 residues in the CDR3. The germline V and J ends were trimmed by 1 base and 6 bases, with 9 bases remaining between them. CDR1 and CDR2 from the germline V gene are MGHRA and YSYEKL.

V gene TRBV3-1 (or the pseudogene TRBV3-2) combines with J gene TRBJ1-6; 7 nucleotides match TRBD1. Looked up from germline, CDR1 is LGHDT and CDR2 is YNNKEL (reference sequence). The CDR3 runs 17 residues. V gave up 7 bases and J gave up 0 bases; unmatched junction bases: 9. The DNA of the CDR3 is TGTGCCAGCAAAAGAAGGGGACAGAGCTCCTATAATTCACCCCTCCACTTT. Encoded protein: CASKRRGQSSYNSPLHF.

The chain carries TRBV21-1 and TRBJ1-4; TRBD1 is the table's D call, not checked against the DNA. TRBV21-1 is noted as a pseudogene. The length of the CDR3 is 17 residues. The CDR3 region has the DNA TGTGCCAGCAGAACTGGACAGGCCTTCACAACTAATGAAAAACTGTTTTTT. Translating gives CASRTGQAFTTNEKLFF.

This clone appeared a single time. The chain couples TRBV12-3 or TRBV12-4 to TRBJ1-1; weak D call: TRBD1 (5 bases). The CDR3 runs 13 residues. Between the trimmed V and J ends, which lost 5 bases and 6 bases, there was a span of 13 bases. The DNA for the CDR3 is TGTGCCAGCAGTCCCGGGCAGGGCTCTGAAGCTTTCTTT. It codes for CASSPGQGSEAFF.

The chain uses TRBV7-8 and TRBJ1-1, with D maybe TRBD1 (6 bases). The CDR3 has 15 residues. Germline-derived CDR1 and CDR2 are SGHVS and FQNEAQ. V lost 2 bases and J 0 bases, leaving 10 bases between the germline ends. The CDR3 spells CASSLNRALNTEAFF. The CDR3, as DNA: TGTGCCAGCAGCTTAAACAGGGCGCTGAACACTGAAGCTTTCTTT.

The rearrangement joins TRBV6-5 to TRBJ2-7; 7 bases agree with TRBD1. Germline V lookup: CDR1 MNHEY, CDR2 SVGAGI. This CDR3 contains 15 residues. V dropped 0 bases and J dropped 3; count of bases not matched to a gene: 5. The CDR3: CASSYSGQPYYEQYF. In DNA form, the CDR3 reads TGTGCCAGCAGTTACTCGGGACAGCCCTACTACGAGCAGTACTTC.

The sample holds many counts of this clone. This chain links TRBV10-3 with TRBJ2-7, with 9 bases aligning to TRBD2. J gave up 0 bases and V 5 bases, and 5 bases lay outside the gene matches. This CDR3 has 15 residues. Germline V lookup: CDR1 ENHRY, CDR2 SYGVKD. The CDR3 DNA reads TGTGCCATCAGTCCTAGCGGGAAGAGCTCCTACGAGCAGTACTTC. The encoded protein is CAISPSGKSSYEQYF.

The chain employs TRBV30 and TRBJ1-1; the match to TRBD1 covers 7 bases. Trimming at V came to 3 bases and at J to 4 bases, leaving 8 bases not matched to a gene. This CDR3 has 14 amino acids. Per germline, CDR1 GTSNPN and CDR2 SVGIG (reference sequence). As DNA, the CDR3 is TGTGCCTGGAGCGAACAGGGGTCCCTCACTGAAGCTTTCTTT. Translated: CAWSEQGSLTEAFF.

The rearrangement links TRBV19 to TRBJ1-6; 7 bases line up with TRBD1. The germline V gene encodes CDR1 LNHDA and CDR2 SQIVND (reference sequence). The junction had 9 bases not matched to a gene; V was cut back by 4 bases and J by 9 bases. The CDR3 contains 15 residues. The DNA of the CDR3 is TGTGCCAGTAGTACAGGGGGAAGAGTCAGTTCACCCCTCCACTTT. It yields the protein CASSTGGRVSSPLHF. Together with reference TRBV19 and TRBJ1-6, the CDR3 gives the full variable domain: DGGITQSPKYLFRKEGQNVTLSCEQNLNHDAMYWYRQDPGQGLRLIYYSQIVNDFQKGDIAEGYSVSREKKESFPLTVTSAQKNPTAFYLCASSTGGRVSSPLHFGNGTRLTVT.

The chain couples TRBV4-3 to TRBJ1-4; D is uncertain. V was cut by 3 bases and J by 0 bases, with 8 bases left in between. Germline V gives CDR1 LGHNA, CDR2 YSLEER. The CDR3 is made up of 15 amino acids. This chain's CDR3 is CASSQFIATNEKLFF. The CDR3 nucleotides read TGCGCCAGCAGCCAGTTCATTGCAACTAATGAAAAACTGTTTTTT.

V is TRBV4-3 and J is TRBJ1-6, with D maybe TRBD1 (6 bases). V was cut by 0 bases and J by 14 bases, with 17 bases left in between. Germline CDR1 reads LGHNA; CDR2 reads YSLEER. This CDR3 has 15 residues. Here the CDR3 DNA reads TGCGCCAGCAGCCAAGATCTAAGGACAGCTTGGTCCCTCCACTTT. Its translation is CASSQDLRTAWSLHF.

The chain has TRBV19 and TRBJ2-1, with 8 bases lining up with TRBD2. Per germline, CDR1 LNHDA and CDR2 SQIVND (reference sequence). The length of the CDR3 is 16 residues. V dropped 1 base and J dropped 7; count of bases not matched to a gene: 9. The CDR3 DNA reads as TGTGCCAGTAGTATAGCCGGAGCGGGGGCTTTGAATGAGCAGTTCTTC. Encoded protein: CASSIAGAGALNEQFF. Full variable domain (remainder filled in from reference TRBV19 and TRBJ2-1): DGGITQSPKYLFRKEGQNVTLSCEQNLNHDAMYWYRQDPGQGLRLIYYSQIVNDFQKGDIAEGYSVSREKKESFPLTVTSAQKNPTAFYLCASSIAGAGALNEQFFGPGTRLTVL.